A single sample is the source of the 26 T cell receptor beta chains below, sequenced in a study of cytomegalovirus exposure and HLA in healthy donors (dated by TCRdb to between 2016 and 2019). Libraries were made using the immunoSEQ multiplex PCR assay. For the multiplex PCR, a mixture combining 60 forward primers for TCR Vbeta segments and 13 reverse primers for TCR Jbeta segments was used. Imported from immuneACCESS, the table was reduced by TCRdb to in-frame sequences with V and J called. These copies leave out some clones; in studies compared against another copy, an unresolved V gene accounts for under half, and the cause of the remainder is not known. This sample holds about 110,000 clones; approximately 76% were observed only once. The leading ten clones occupy roughly 8.2% of the sample. What was sequenced was PBMCs. These receptor sequences come from a woman between 50 and 59 years old in good health and CMV-seropositive.

Comment on this clone: Other DNA sequences from this sample encode an identical CDR3 as well. V usage is TRBV6-5 and J usage is TRBJ1-3; the D is unclear. The CDR3 length is 15 residues. V was trimmed by 3 bases and J by 0 bases, leaving 9 bases between them. Per the germline V gene, CDR1 is MNHEY and CDR2 is SVGAGI. CDR3 coding DNA: TGTGCCAGCAGTTATGGGCAGTTCTCTGGAAACACCATATATTTT. As protein: CASSYGQFSGNTIYF.

CDR3 sequence reads: CASSFPGQGGYF. For the CDR3, the DNA is TGTGCCAGCAGCTTCCCGGGACAGGGGGGCTACTTC. V is TRBV7-2 and J is TRBJ2-5; 11 nucleotides align to TRBD1. This CDR3 region has 12 residues. Germline values: CDR1 SGHTA, CDR2 FQGNSA. V lost 3 bases, J lost 14 bases, and 5 bases stayed unmatched.

The J gene is TRBJ2-5, the V gene TRBV19; TRBD1 is a possible D gene (5 bases). Germline CDR1 LNHDA, CDR2 SQIVND (reference sequence). CDR3 length: 15 residues. V was trimmed by 5 bases and J by 0 bases, leaving 13 bases between them. The CDR3 protein is CASSPNPTDQETQYF. CDR3 nucleotide sequence: TGTGCCAGTAGTCCAAACCCGACAGACCAAGAGACCCAGTACTTC.

The chain combines TRBV7-8 with TRBJ2-7, with D perhaps matching TRBD1 (5 bases). The germline CDR1 and CDR2 sequences are SGHVS and FQNEAQ. This CDR3 has 15 residues. V lost 0 bases and J 4 bases, leaving 13 bases between the germline ends. CDR3 in DNA: TGTGCCAGCAGCTTAGCGTTCCAGGGCCGGTACGAGCAGTACTTC. Translating gives CASSLAFQGRYEQYF.

This chain links TRBV7-3 with TRBJ1-1; D ambiguous. CDR3 length: 14 amino acids. Germline loops: CDR1 SGHTA, CDR2 FQGTGA. Trimming took off 5 bases at V and 2 bases at J, with 12 bases between the two ends. CDR3 in amino acids: CASSPAGINTEAFF. The DNA of the CDR3 is TGTGCCAGCAGCCCGGCCGGGATAAACACTGAAGCTTTCTTT.

This sequence joins TRBV12-2 and TRBJ2-1; TRBD2 is taken as the D call from the table, unchecked against the DNA. TRBV12-2 is a recognized pseudogene. The CDR3 has 20 residues. The CDR3 bases are TGTGCAAGTCGCTTAGCAGGAACCGGGACTAGCGGGAGAAAATACAATGAGCAGTTCTTC. The encoded protein is CASRLAGTGTSGRKYNEQFF.

The chain joins TRBV7-2 to TRBJ1-1, with D maybe TRBD1 (5 bases). V was clipped by 7 bases and J by 1 base, with 10 bases between them. CDR1 is SGHTA and CDR2 is FQGNSA in the germline V gene. This CDR3 contains 13 residues. CDR3: CASTRGTNTEAFF. The CDR3 DNA is TGTGCCAGCACCCGGGGGACGAACACTGAAGCTTTCTTT.

The chain couples TRBV5-4 to TRBJ2-1; TRBD2 agrees at 7 bases. CDR1 is SGHNT, CDR2 YYREEE, per germline (reference sequence). This CDR3 spans 14 amino acids. J gave up 6 bases and V 4 bases, and 7 bases lay outside the gene matches. This chain's CDR3 is CASSRAGDLNEQFF. CDR3 nucleotide sequence: TGTGCCAGCAGCCGGGCGGGGGACCTCAATGAGCAGTTCTTC.

Points on this clone: An end of the junction does not agree with germline; a read error may underlie this. The gene calls are TRBV7-9 and TRBJ2-7, with TRBD2 identical over 7 bases. Germline V lookup: CDR1 SEHNR, CDR2 FQNEAQ (reference sequence). The CDR3 has 14 residues. The CDR3 loop is CSSSSGEGLGEQYF. DNA of the CDR3: TGTTCCAGCAGCTCCGGGGAGGGGTTGGGCGAGCAGTACTTC.

The rearrangement joins TRBV2 to TRBJ2-7, with 7 bases lining up with TRBD1. The ends lost 4 bases at V and 3 bases at J; junction bases unmatched: 0. CDR3 length: 12 residues. Germline lookup yields CDR1 SNHLY and CDR2 FYNNEI. The CDR3 here is CASSGQGYEQYF. The DNA for the CDR3 is TGTGCCAGCAGTGGACAGGGCTACGAGCAGTACTTC.

The chain links TRBV7-9 to TRBJ2-5; TRBD2 aligns across 14 bases. V shed 2 bases, J shed 4 bases, and the junction held 3 bases outside the gene matches. CDR1 is SEHNR and CDR2 is FQNEAQ in the germline V gene (reference sequence). CDR3 length: 16 amino acids. This CDR3 is CASSLMGTSGGETQYF. CDR3 DNA sequence: TGTGCCAGCAGCTTAATGGGGACTAGCGGGGGAGAGACCCAGTACTTC.

The rearrangement uses TRBV29-1 and TRBJ2-7, with 7 bases that match TRBD2. Germline V lookup: CDR1 SQVTM, CDR2 ANQGSEA. V shed 6 bases, J shed 2 bases, and the junction held 10 bases outside the gene matches. The CDR3 runs to 14 residues. The CDR3 reads CSVTKTGGPYEQYF. The CDR3 DNA reads as TGCAGCGTAACCAAAACGGGGGGTCCCTACGAGCAGTACTTC.

The V call is TRBV29-1, the J call TRBJ2-7; D is ambiguous. The CDR3 consists of 13 residues. Between the trimmed V and J ends, which lost 1 base and 2 bases, there was a span of 9 bases. CDR1 is SQVTM and CDR2 is ANQGSEA in the germline V gene. CDR3 DNA sequence: TGCAGCGTTGAAGGGCAGGTTCCCTACGAGCAGTACTTC. This encodes CSVEGQVPYEQYF.

The chain joins TRBV5-5 to TRBJ2-7; 10 bases align to TRBD1. The length of the CDR3 is 17 residues. J gave up 3 bases and V 4 bases, and 13 bases lay outside the gene matches. From germline, CDR1 is SGHKS and CDR2 YYEKEE (reference sequence). The CDR3 is CASSVGQGSGSSYEQYF. DNA for the CDR3: TGTGCCAGCAGCGTGGGACAGGGGTCCGGCTCGAGCTACGAGCAGTACTTC.

This clone was seen a handful of times. The J gene is TRBJ2-1, the V gene TRBV7-3, with TRBD1 as a possible D gene (5 bases). In germline, CDR1 is SGHTA, CDR2 FQGTGA. The CDR3 covers 12 residues. Trimming left V 5 bases short and J 7 bases short, with 9 bases between. As DNA, the CDR3 is TGTGCCAGCAGCCCCGGACAAAATGAGCAGTTCTTC. Protein product: CASSPGQNEQFF.

V is TRBV9 and J is TRBJ2-7; TRBD2 might be the D (5 bases). The CDR3 runs 15 residues. Germline loops: CDR1 SGDLS, CDR2 YYNGEE. Trimming took off 0 bases at V and 2 bases at J, with 12 bases between the two ends. DNA of the CDR3: TGTGCCAGCAGCGTAGGGGAGACGGATGCCTACGAGCAGTACTTC. This encodes CASSVGETDAYEQYF.

This clone appeared once. V is TRBV5-6 and J is TRBJ2-7; possible D gene TRBD1, 5 bases. Trimming stripped 3 bases from V and 2 bases from J, with 9 bases between. This CDR3 has 13 residues. CDR1 is SGHDT and CDR2 is YYEEEE in the germline V gene. CDR3 in amino acids: CASSSRVPYEQYF. The CDR3, as DNA: TGTGCCAGCAGCTCCAGGGTACCCTACGAGCAGTACTTC.

The chain employs TRBV7-9 and TRBJ2-2, with D perhaps TRBD2 (6 bases). Germline assignment: CDR1 SEHNR and CDR2 FQNEAQ (reference sequence). The CDR3 is 15 amino acids. With 5 bases removed from V and 1 base from J, the gap between germline ends came to 11 bases. For the CDR3, the DNA is TGTGCCAGCAGCCCAGGGACTGTGAACACCGGGGAGCTGTTTTTT. Amino acid sequence: CASSPGTVNTGELFF. The full variable domain, rest sourced from reference TRBV7-9 and TRBJ2-2, is DTGVSQNPRHKITKRGQNVTFRCDPISEHNRLYWYRQTLGQGPEFLTYFQNEAQLEKSRLLSDRFSAERPKGSFSTLEIQRTEQGDSAMYLCASSPGTVNTGELFFGEGSRLTVL.

The genes are TRBV7-9 and TRBJ1-2; D is ambiguous. The V end was cut by 6 bases, the J end by 4 bases, with 18 bases between. CDR1 and CDR2 from the germline V gene are SEHNR and FQNEAQ (reference sequence). The CDR3 runs 15 residues. The CDR3 spells CASRGGSERGYGYTF. The CDR3 DNA reads as TGTGCCAGCAGGGGCGGGTCAGAACGGGGCTATGGCTACACCTTC. Looking up the rest from reference TRBV7-9 and TRBJ1-2 gives the full variable domain: DTGVSQNPRHKITKRGQNVTFRCDPISEHNRLYWYRQTLGQGPEFLTYFQNEAQLEKSRLLSDRFSAERPKGSFSTLEIQRTEQGDSAMYLCASRGGSERGYGYTFGSGTRLTVV.

The genes are TRBV19 and TRBJ1-5; 8 positions agree with TRBD1. The CDR3 covers 19 residues. V was clipped by 4 bases and J by 0 bases; unmatched bases: 14. CDR1 and CDR2 from the germline V gene are LNHDA and SQIVND (reference sequence). The chain's CDR3 is CASSRSITGGYNSNQPQHF. CDR3 coding DNA: TGTGCCAGTAGTAGGTCCATTACAGGGGGATACAATAGCAATCAGCCCCAGCATTTT.

The V call is TRBV29-1, the J call TRBJ1-2; D is undetermined. With 3 bases removed from V and 4 bases from J, the gap between germline ends came to 9 bases. CDR1 SQVTM and CDR2 ANQGSEA come from the germline V gene. This CDR3 is 12 amino acids long. In DNA, the CDR3 is TGCAGCGTTGACCTGGGCGTCTATGGCTACACCTTC. It specifies CSVDLGVYGYTF.

The sample holds one count of this clone. The J gene is TRBJ1-2, the V gene TRBV6-1, with 9 bases matching TRBD1. The V gene end was trimmed by 4 bases and the J gene end by 8 bases; junction bases not matched to a gene: 14. There are 16 residues in the CDR3. The germline V gene encodes CDR1 MNHNS and CDR2 SASEGT. The CDR3 here is CASSVDPPGTGQGYTF. The CDR3 bases are TGTGCCAGCAGTGTTGATCCCCCCGGGACAGGGCAAGGCTACACCTTC.

A word on this clone: Relative to the germline gene, one junction end is altered; a read error may explain this. The rearrangement uses TRBV19 and TRBJ2-7, with TRBD1 matching 8 bases. The CDR3 is 15 residues long. Germline V CDR1 and CDR2: LNHDA, SQIVND (reference sequence). In DNA form, the CDR3 reads TGTGCCAGTAGTATAAACAGGGGGACGACCTACGGGCAGTACTTC. Its translation: CASSINRGTTYGQYF.

This clone was counted once. V is TRBV29-1 and J is TRBJ2-7; a possible D gene is TRBD2 (6 bases). V dropped 1 base and J dropped 5 bases, with 18 bases sitting between them. Germline CDR1 is SQVTM and CDR2 is ANQGSEA. The CDR3 has 15 residues. The CDR3 nucleotides are TGCAGCGTTGAAGGGGCGGGGTTTTCCGGGAACGAGCAGTACTTC. It encodes CSVEGAGFSGNEQYF.

This chain links TRBV7-6 with TRBJ2-7; D perhaps matches TRBD1 (6 bases). V lost 5 bases, J lost 6 bases, and 17 bases lay in between. The CDR3 runs 14 residues. Germline CDR1 reads SGHVS; CDR2 reads FNYEAQ. CDR3 coding DNA: TGTGCCAGCAGCCCCCATTCAGGGGTGGTCGAGCAGTACTTC. It yields the protein CASSPHSGVVEQYF.

CDR3 residues: CASRPGQGPGHGYTF. As DNA, the CDR3 is TGTGCCAGTAGACCGGGACAGGGGCCGGGACATGGCTACACCTTC. V is TRBV19 and J is TRBJ1-2; the match to TRBD1 covers 10 bases. V trimming: 6 bases; J trimming: 6 bases; junction bases outside the gene matches: 10. The CDR3 is 15 residues long. The germline V gene has CDR1 LNHDA and CDR2 SQIVND (reference sequence).